Below are 6 T cell receptor beta chains sequenced from a single sample in a study of early T cells in non-severe SARS-CoV-2 infection. TCRdb re-derived calls from the 5' RACE reads in MiXCR, one entry per CDR3 protein. Among tens of thousands of distinct CDR3 sequences listed, roughly 15% were seen once. The input for sequencing was whole blood, taken at baseline. The source of these receptors is an adult who was a healthcare worker with PCR-confirmed SARS-CoV-2 infection or an uninfected control (not recorded which).

The J gene is TRBJ1-4, the V gene TRBV12-3 or TRBV12-4; no definite D call. This CDR3 has 14 residues. Trimming stripped 3 bases from V and 5 bases from J, with 10 bases between. As DNA, the CDR3 is TGTGCCAGCAGTTTCGTCGGAAAAAATGAAAAACTGTTTTTT. Translation gives CASSFVGKNEKLFF.

The sample holds a few counts of this clonotype. The V gene is TRBV3-1, the J gene TRBJ1-5; D is ambiguous. The CDR3 runs to 12 residues. The germline V gene has CDR1 LGHDT and CDR2 YNNKEL (reference sequence). The ends were cut back, 4 bases at V and 6 bases at J, with 7 bases in the middle. The CDR3 reads CASSRSGQPQHF. For the CDR3, the DNA is TGTGCCAGCAGCCGAAGTGGTCAGCCCCAGCATTTT. Full variable domain (outside the CDR3, taken from reference TRBV3-1 and TRBJ1-5): DTAVSQTPKYLVTQMGNDKSIKCEQNLGHDTMYWYKQDSKKFLKIMFSYNNKELIINETVPNRFSPKSPDKAHLNLHINSLELGDSAVYFCASSRSGQPQHFGDGTRLSIL.

There are a few counts of this clonotype. The rearrangement links TRBV28 to TRBJ1-2, with 11 bases identical to TRBD1. The CDR3 sequence is 15 residues long. J gave up 4 bases and V 4 bases, and 5 bases lay outside the gene matches. Germline V CDR1 and CDR2: MDHEN, SYDVKM. The chain's CDR3 is CASSWGQGDPYGYTF. The CDR3, as DNA: TGTGCCAGCAGTTGGGGACAGGGGGATCCCTATGGCTACACCTTC.

CDR3 in DNA: TGTGCCAGCATCCAAAGCGGGCATCGAACCGGGGAGCTGTTTTTT. Residues: CASIQSGHRTGELFF. The chain recombines TRBV7-9 with TRBJ2-2; TRBD2 is a possible D gene (6 bases). V lost 7 bases and J lost 5, with 17 bases in between. CDR1 is SEHNR, CDR2 FQNEAQ, per germline (reference sequence). This CDR3 comprises 15 residues.

The chain couples TRBV7-3 to TRBJ2-2, with TRBD2 matching 9 bases. With V trimmed by 4 bases and J by 1 base, 4 bases remained unmatched. The CDR3 loop spans 16 amino acids. CDR1 and CDR2 (germline): SGHTA, FQGTGA. The CDR3: CASSSQAGGNTGELFF. CDR3 DNA: TGTGCCAGCAGCTCTCAAGCGGGAGGGAACACCGGGGAGCTGTTTTTT.

The chain joins TRBV14 to TRBJ2-1; 10 bases map to TRBD2. This CDR3 contains 16 residues. Looked up from germline, CDR1 is SGHDN and CDR2 is FVKESK. J lost 5 bases, V lost 4 bases, and 8 bases had no gene match. CDR3: CASSPLGAGGDNEQFF. The CDR3 DNA is TGTGCCAGCAGCCCTCTGGGAGCGGGAGGGGACAATGAGCAGTTCTTC.